What follows is one T cell receptor (beta chain) and its context. Antigen specificity is unknown. A much larger clone lies one base from this, so it may be a read error. Germline V gene data show CDR1 as DFQATT and CDR2 as SNEGSKA (reference sequence). The CDR3 has 14 amino acids. V shed 5 bases, J shed 16 bases, and the junction held 17 bases outside the gene matches. The data originate from a study of T-cell reconstitution after alpha-beta-depleted transplantation in children. The study, taken as a whole, reports: A year had passed since transplant, and T-cell counts and diversity by then came mostly from newly produced T cells.

Unique molecular identifiers featured in how the TCRbeta library was prepared. TCRdb re-analysed the PCR reads in MiXCR, keeping a single row per CDR3 protein. The sample includes hundreds of thousands of distinct CDR3 sequences, about an eighth of them seen just once. This TCR derives from a girl aged 2 to 9 with congenital amegakaryocytic thrombocytopenia, due to receive a stem cell transplant. The sequencing here drew on PBMCs, taken before TCRalphabeta/CD19-depleted stem cell transplant. The chain couples TRBV20-1 to TRBJ2-1; 10 positions match TRBD2. CDR3 DNA sequence: TGCAGTGCTGCTTTAGCGGGAGGCTCTTTCGGGCATTTCTTC. It codes for CSAALAGGSFGHFF.